Following are 7 T cell receptor beta chains from one sample sequenced in a study of blood T cells in healthy people across ages. Sample-barcoded 5' priming and a J-beta primer mix drove a second PCR of roughly 6 to 12 cycles. Each CDR3 protein gets one entry after TCRdb re-called the 5' RACE reads with MiXCR. The sample consists of some 900,000 distinct CDR3 sequences, more than 25% of them appearing once. Sequencing was performed on blood. The source is a woman aged 80 or over in good health.

This clonotype has a count of ten or more. This chain connects TRBV6-2 or TRBV6-3 to TRBJ2-1; D may be TRBD2 (6 bases). The CDR3 loop spans 17 amino acids. With 8 bases removed from V and 1 base from J, the gap between germline ends came to 21 bases. From germline, CDR1 is MNHEY and CDR2 SVGEGT. The CDR3 region has the DNA TGTGCCAGCTATGATGGAGGTGGGCTAGCGTCCTACAATGAGCAGTTCTTC. Its protein is CASYDGGGLASYNEQFF.

V usage is TRBV4-2 and J usage is TRBJ2-5; D gene unclear. Germline CDR1 LGHNA, CDR2 YNFKEQ. The CDR3 is made up of 14 amino acids. Trimming removed 4 bases at V and 3 bases at J, with 12 bases between. The CDR3: CASSLWNKKETQYF. The CDR3 nucleotides read TGTGCCAGCAGCCTGTGGAACAAGAAAGAGACCCAGTACTTC.

CDR3 sequence: CASSESSTTNEKLFF. The CDR3 DNA is TGTGCCAGCAGTGAAAGTAGTACAACTAATGAAAAACTGTTTTTT. The V and J genes are TRBV25-1 and TRBJ1-4; D unresolved. This CDR3 has 15 amino acids. Between the trimmed V and J ends, which lost 2 bases and 0 bases, there was a span of 7 bases. Germline V CDR1 and CDR2: MGHDK, SYGVNS.

Comment on this clonotype: Since a much larger clone is just one base distant, this may be a read error. The chain combines TRBV7-2 with TRBJ2-3, with TRBD1 matching over 7 bases. CDR3 size: 16 residues. V shed 7 bases and J 5 bases; nucleotides not matched to a gene: 15. Germline V lookup: CDR1 SGHTA, CDR2 FQGNSA. The CDR3 nucleotides are TGTGCCAGCACGAACAGGGGCCCACCTGGGAGAGATACGCAGTATTTT. This translates into CASTNRGPPGRDTQYF.

This sequence joins TRBV29-1 and TRBJ2-5, with TRBD2 as a possible D gene (6 bases). This CDR3 has 14 residues. CDR1 SQVTM and CDR2 ANQGSEA come from the germline V gene. The CDR3: CRADGLLEKETQYF. CDR3 nucleotide sequence: TGCCGCGCTGACGGACTACTGGAAAAAGAGACCCAGTACTTC.

Concerning this clonotype itself: A much larger clonotype is one base distant, so this may be a read error. The gene calls are TRBV7-9 and TRBJ1-6, with D unresolved. The CDR3 is 14 amino acids. Germline-derived CDR1 and CDR2 are SEHNR and FQNEAQ (reference sequence). The CDR3 sequence: CASSPGRVRSPPHF. CDR3 sequence (DNA): TGTGCCAGCAGCCCTGGTAGGGTACGGTCACCCCCCCACTTT. The variable domain in full, completed from reference TRBV7-9 and TRBJ1-6, reads DTGVSQNPRHKITKRGQNVTFRCDPISEHNRLYWYRQTLGQGPEFLTYFQNEAQLEKSRLLSDRFSAERPKGSFSTLEIQRTEQGDSAMYLCASSPGRVRSPPHFGNGTRLTVT.

With regard to this clonotype: A much larger clone lies one base from this, so it may be a read error. The chain couples TRBV18 to TRBJ2-1, with 8 bases lining up with TRBD1. In germline, CDR1 is KGHSH, CDR2 LQKENI. The CDR3 covers 14 residues. The ends lost 6 bases at V and 7 bases at J; junction bases unmatched: 8. The CDR3 nucleotides are TGTGCCAGCTCTCTCGACAGGGGACAGAATGAGCAGTTCTTC. Protein sequence: CASSLDRGQNEQFF.